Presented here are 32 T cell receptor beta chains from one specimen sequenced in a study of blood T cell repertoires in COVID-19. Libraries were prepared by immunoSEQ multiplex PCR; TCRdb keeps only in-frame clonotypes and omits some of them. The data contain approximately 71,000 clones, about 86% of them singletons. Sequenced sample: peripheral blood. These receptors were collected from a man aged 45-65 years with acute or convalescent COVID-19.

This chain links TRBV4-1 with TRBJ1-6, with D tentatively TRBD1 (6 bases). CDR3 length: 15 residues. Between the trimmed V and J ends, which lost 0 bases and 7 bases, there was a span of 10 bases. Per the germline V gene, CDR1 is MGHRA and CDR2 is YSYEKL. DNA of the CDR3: TGCGCCAGCAGCCAAGAAAACAGGGCAAATTCACCCCTCCACTTT. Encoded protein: CASSQENRANSPLHF.

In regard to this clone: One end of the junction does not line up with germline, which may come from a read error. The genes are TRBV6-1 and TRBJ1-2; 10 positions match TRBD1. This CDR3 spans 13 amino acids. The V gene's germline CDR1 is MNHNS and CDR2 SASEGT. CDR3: CASSEARQGAFRF. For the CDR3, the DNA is TGTGCCAGCAGTGAAGCCCGACAGGGGGCGTTCAGATTC.

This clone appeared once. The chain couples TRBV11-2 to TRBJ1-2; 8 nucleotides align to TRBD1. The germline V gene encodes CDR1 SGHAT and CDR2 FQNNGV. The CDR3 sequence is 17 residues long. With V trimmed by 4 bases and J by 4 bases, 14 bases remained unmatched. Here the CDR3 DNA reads TGTGCCAGCAGCTCCCCGAGGTGGAGGACAGGGACCTATGGCTACACCTTC. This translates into CASSSPRWRTGTYGYTF.

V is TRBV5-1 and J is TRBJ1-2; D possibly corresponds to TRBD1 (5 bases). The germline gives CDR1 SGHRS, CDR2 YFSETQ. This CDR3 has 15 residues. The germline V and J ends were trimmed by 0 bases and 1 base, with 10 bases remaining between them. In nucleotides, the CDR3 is TGCGCCAGCAGCTTGGGCAGGGCCAATAACTATGGCTACACCTTC. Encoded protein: CASSLGRANNYGYTF.

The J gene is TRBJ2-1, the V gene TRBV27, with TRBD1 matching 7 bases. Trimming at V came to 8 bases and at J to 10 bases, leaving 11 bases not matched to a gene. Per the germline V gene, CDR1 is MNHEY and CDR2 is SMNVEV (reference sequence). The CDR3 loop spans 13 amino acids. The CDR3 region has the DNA TGTGCCAGCGGGTTGACAGGGTCCCACGAGCAGTTCTTC. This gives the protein CASGLTGSHEQFF.

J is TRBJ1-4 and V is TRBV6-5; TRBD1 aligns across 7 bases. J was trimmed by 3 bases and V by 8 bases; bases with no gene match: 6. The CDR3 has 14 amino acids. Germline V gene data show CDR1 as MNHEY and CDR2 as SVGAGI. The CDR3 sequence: CASLPGGPNEKLFF. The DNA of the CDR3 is TGTGCCAGCCTTCCAGGGGGACCTAATGAAAAACTGTTTTTT.

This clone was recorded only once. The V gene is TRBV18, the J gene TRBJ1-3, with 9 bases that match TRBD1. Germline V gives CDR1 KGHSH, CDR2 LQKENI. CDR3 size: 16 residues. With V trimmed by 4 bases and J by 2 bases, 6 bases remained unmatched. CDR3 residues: CASSRPTGGPGNTIYF. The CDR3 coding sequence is TGTGCCAGCTCACGACCGACAGGGGGGCCTGGAAACACCATATATTTT.

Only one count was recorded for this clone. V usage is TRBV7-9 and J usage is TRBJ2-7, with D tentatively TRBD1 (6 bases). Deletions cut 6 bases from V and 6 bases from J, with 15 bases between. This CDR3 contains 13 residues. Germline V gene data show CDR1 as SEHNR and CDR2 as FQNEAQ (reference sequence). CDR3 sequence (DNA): TGTGCCAGCAGTTTCCTGACAGGTGCCGAGCAGTACTTC. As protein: CASSFLTGAEQYF.

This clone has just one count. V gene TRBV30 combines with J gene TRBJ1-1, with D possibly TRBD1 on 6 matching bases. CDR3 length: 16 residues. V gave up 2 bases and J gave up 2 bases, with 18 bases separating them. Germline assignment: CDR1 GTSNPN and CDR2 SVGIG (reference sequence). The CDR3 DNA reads TGTGCCTGGAGTCCGGCCATCTACAGGGCAAACACTGAAGCTTTCTTT. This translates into CAWSPAIYRANTEAFF.

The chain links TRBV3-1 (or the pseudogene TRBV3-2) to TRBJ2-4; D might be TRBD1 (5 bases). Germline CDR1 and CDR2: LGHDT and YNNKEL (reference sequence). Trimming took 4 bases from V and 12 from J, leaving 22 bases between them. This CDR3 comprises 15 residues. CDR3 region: CASSPVIGPGSNQYF. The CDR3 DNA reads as TGTGCCAGCAGCCCGGTGATTGGTCCAGGGTCGAATCAGTACTTC.

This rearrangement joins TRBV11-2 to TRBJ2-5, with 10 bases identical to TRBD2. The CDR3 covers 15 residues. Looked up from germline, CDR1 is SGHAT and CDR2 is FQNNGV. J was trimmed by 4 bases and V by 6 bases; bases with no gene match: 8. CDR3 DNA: TGTGCCAGCAGTCGAGAGCTAGCGGGAGTAGAGACCCAGTACTTC. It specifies CASSRELAGVETQYF.

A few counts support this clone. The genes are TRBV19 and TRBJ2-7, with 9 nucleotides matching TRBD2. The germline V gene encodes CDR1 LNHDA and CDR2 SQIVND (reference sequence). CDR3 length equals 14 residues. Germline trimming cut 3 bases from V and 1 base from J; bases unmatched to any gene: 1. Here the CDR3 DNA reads TGTGCCAGTAGTATGACTAGCGGTTCCTACGAGCAGTACTTC. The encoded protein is CASSMTSGSYEQYF.

The CDR3 DNA sequence: TGTGCCAGCAGTTTAGGACGCGGGTCACCCCTCCACTTT. It encodes CASSLGRGSPLHF. The chain employs TRBV27 and TRBJ1-6; no firm D call. This CDR3 has 13 amino acids. V was pared by 2 bases and J by 10 bases, with 9 bases between. The V gene's germline CDR1 is MNHEY and CDR2 SMNVEV (reference sequence).

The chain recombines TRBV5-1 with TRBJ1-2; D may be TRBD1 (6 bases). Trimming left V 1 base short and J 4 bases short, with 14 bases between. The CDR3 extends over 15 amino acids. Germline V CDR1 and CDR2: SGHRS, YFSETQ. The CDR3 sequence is CASSLSKGVGYGYTF. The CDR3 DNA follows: TGCGCCAGCAGCTTGTCAAAGGGGGTTGGCTATGGCTACACCTTC.

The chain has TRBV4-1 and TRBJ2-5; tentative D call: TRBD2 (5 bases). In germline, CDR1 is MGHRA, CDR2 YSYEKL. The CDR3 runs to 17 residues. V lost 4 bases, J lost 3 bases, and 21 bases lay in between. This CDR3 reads CASSREDTIARKETQYF. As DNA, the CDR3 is TGCGCCAGCAGCCGAGAAGATACAATAGCGCGGAAAGAGACCCAGTACTTC.

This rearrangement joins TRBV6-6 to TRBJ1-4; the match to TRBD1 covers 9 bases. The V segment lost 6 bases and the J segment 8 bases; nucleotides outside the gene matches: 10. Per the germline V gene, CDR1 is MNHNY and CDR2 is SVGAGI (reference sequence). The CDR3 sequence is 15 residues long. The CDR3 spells CASSTPGQGVEKLFF. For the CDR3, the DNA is TGTGCCAGCAGCACCCCGGGACAGGGTGTAGAAAAACTGTTTTTT.

CDR3 amino acids: CATSLTSGGTDTQYF. CDR3 coding DNA: TGTGCCACCAGTCTCACTAGCGGGGGCACAGATACGCAGTATTTT. This chain joins TRBV24-1 and TRBJ2-3; 10 nucleotides line up with TRBD2. This CDR3 is built from 15 residues. V lost 6 bases to trimming and J lost 1 base; unmatched junction nucleotides: 3. Germline V lookup: CDR1 KGHDR, CDR2 SFDVKD.

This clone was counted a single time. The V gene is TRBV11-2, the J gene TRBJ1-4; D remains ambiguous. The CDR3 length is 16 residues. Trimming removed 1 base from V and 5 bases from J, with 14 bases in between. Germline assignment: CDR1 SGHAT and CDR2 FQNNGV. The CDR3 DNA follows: TGTGCCAGCAGCTTAGGGCGGCTTATCGGGAATGAAAAACTGTTTTTT. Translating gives CASSLGRLIGNEKLFF. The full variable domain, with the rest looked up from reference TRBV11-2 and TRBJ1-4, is EAGVAQSPRYKIIEKRQSVAFWCNPISGHATLYWYQQILGQGPKLLIQFQNNGVVDDSQLPKDRFSAERLKGVDSTLKIQPAKLEDSAVYLCASSLGRLIGNEKLFFGSGTQLSVL.

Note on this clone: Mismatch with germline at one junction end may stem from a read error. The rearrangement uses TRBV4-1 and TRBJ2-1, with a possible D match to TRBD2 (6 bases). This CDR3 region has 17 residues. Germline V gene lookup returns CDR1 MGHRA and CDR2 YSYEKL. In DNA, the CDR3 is TGCGCCCGCAGCCGCCAGCAAGTTGCGGGGCACTACAATGAGCAGTTCTTC. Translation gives CARSRQQVAGHYNEQFF.

The CDR3 DNA sequence: TGCGCCAGCAGTCGAGCAGGCACCTACGAGCAGTACTTC. Protein: CASSRAGTYEQYF. The V and J genes are TRBV5-1 and TRBJ2-7; D gene ambiguous. Germline CDR1 is SGHRS and CDR2 is YFSETQ. This CDR3 is 13 amino acids long. Trimming pared 5 bases from V and 2 bases from J, leaving 11 bases between.

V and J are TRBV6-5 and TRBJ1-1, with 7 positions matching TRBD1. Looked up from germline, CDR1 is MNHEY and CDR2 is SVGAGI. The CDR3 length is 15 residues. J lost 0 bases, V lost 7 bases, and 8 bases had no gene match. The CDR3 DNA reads TGTGCCAGCACCGCAGGGGGACACATGAACACTGAAGCTTTCTTT. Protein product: CASTAGGHMNTEAFF.

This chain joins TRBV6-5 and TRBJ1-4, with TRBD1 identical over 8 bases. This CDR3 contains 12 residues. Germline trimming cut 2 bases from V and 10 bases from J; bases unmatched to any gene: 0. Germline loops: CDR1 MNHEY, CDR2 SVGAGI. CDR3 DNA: TGTGCCAGCAGTTACGGACAGGGAAAACTGTTTTTT. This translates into CASSYGQGKLFF.

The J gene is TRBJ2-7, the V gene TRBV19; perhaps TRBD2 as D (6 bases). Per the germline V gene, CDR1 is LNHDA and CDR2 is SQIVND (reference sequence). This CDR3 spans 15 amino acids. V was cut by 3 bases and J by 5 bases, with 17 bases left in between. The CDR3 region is CASSITDGTLNEQYF. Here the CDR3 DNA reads TGTGCCAGTAGTATCACCGACGGGACTTTGAACGAGCAGTACTTC.

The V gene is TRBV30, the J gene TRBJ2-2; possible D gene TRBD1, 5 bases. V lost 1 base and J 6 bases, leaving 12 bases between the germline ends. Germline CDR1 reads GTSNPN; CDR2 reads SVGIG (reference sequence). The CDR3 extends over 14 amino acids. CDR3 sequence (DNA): TGTGCCTGGAGTGCACAGGTCCGGGCCGGGGAGCTGTTTTTT. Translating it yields CAWSAQVRAGELFF.

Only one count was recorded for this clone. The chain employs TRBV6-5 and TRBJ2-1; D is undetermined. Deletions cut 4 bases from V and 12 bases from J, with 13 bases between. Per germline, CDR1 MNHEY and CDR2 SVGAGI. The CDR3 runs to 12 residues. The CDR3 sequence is CASSSSGVAQFF. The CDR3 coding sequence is TGTGCCAGCAGTTCCTCCGGTGTTGCGCAGTTCTTC.

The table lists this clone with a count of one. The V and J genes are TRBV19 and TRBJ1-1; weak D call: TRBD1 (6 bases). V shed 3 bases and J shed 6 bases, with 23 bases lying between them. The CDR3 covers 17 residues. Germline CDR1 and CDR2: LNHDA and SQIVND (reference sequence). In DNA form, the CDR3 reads TGTGCCAGTAGTATGCGAGGTCAGGGGCGCGGGTTGGCTGAAGCTTTCTTT. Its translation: CASSMRGQGRGLAEAFF.

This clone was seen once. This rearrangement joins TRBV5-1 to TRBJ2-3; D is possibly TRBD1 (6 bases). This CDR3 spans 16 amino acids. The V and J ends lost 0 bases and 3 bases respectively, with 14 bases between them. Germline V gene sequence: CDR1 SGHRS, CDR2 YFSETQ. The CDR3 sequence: CASSLDTFQGTDTQYF. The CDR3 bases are TGCGCCAGCAGCTTGGATACCTTCCAGGGGACAGATACGCAGTATTTT.

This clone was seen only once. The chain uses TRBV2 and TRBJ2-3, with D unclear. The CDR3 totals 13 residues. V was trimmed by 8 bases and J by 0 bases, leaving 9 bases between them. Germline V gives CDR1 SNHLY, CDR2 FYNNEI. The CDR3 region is CASRGYSTDTQYF. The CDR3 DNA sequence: TGTGCCAGCCGCGGTTACAGCACAGATACGCAGTATTTT.

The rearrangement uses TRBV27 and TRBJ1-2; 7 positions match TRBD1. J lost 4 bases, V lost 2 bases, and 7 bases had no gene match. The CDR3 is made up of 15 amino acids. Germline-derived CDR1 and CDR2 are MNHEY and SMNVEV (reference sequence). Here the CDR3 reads CASSLTRGLSYGYTF. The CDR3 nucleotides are TGTGCCAGCAGTTTAACGAGGGGGCTGAGCTATGGCTACACCTTC.

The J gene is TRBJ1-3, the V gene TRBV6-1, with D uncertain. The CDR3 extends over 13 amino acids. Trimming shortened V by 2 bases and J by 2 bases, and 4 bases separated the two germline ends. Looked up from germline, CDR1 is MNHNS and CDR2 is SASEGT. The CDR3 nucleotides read TGTGCCAGCAGTGAAACAGCTGGAAACACCATATATTTT. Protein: CASSETAGNTIYF.

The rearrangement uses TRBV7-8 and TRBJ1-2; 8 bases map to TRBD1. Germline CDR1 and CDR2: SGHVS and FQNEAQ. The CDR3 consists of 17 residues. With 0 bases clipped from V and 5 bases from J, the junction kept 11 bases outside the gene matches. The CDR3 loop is CASSLALTGGSPYGYTF. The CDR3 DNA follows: TGTGCCAGCAGCTTAGCGCTCACAGGGGGTTCACCTTATGGCTACACCTTC. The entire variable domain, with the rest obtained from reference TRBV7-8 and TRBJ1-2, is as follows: GAGVSQSPRYKVAKRGQDVALRCDPISGHVSLFWYQQALGQGPEFLTYFQNEAQLDKSGLPSDRFFAERPEGSVSTLKIQRTQQEDSAVYLCASSLALTGGSPYGYTFGSGTRLTVV.

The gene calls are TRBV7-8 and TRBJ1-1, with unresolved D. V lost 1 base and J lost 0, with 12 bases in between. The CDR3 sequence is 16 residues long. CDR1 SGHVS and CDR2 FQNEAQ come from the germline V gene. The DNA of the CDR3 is TGTGCCAGCAGCTTAGAGGCTACCACTATGAACACTGAAGCTTTCTTT. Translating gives CASSLEATTMNTEAFF.